This is a list of T cell receptor beta chains from one sample in a study of blood T cells in healthy people across ages. TCRdb used MiXCR to reprocess the 5' RACE reads, holding one entry per CDR3 protein. The sample includes about a million distinct CDR3 sequences, about 53% of them seen just once. Specimen: blood. These TCRs come from a woman aged 55-69 years in good health. Both conserved end residues are part of each CDR3. Fields, in order: clone size, J gene, V gene, D gene, CDR3 protein, CDR3 DNA. A D gene is named only where the DNA matches it firmly. Clone sizes are given selectively: once, few, many, or a class where the clone is expanded.

>NA|TRBJ2-1|TRBV20-1|TRBD2
CSARTSDYNEQFF
TGCAGTGCTCGGACTAGCGACTACAATGAGCAGTTCTTC
>NA|TRBJ2-1|TRBV6-2/TRBV6-3|NA
CASSYRARRSGNNEQFF
TGTGCCAGCAGTTACCGGGCCCGACGGTCCGGAAACAATGAGCAGTTCTTC
>NA|TRBJ2-5|TRBV11-2|NA
CASSLAAPRLETQYF
TGTGCCAGCAGCTTAGCAGCCCCTAGGCTGGAGACCCAGTACTTC
>once|TRBJ2-7|TRBV2|NA
CATALLPYEQYF
TGTGCCACCGCCCTCCTTCCCTACGAGCAGTACTTC
>NA|TRBJ2-7|TRBV20-1|NA
CSTNRVYGQYF
TGCAGTACAAACAGGGTCTACGGGCAGTACTTC
>NA|TRBJ1-1|TRBV3-1|NA
CASSQRENTEAFF
TGTGCCAGCAGCCAACGGGAGAACACTGAAGCTTTCTTT
>NA|TRBJ2-3|TRBV7-9|TRBD2
CASSTPTSGTNTDTQYF
TGTGCCAGCAGCACCCCGACTAGCGGGACCAACACAGATACGCAGTATTTT
>NA|TRBJ2-7|TRBV5-6|TRBD1
CASERRGSYEQYF
TGTGCCAGCGAACGCAGGGGGTCCTACGAGCAGTACTTC
>NA|TRBJ2-3|TRBV29-1|NA
CSVVLGGGDTQYF
TGCAGCGTTGTCCTAGGGGGGGGGGATACGCAGTATTTT
>NA|TRBJ2-1|TRBV3-1|NA
CASSQDRGGGVGWNEQFF
TGTGCCAGCAGCCAAGATCGAGGGGGGGGCGTAGGATGGAATGAGCAGTTCTTC
>NA|TRBJ2-7|TRBV5-4|TRBD2
CASSSRGAGGPGRSYEQYF
TGTGCCAGCAGCTCTCGCGGGGCGGGAGGGCCAGGACGCTCCTACGAGCAGTACTTC
>NA|TRBJ2-7|TRBV29-1|NA
CSVDNLGNEQYF
TGCAGCGTTGATAATCTCGGGAACGAGCAGTACTTC
>NA|TRBJ2-1|TRBV9|TRBD1
CASSVTGEETQFF
TGTGCCAGCAGCGTTACAGGGGAAGAGACCCAGTTCTTC
>few|TRBJ2-7|TRBV20-1|NA
CSVPSRPAYEQYF
TGCAGTGTCCCCTCTCGGCCCGCCTACGAGCAGTACTTC
>few|TRBJ1-2|TRBV29-1|TRBD1
CSVDPGQLHYGYTF
TGCAGCGTTGATCCGGGACAGTTACACTATGGCTACACCTTC
>few|TRBJ2-7|TRBV20-1|NA
CSVDSSTYEQYF
TGCAGTGTGGACTCGTCGACCTACGAGCAGTACTTC
>NA|TRBJ2-1|TRBV6-1|NA
CASSPDTIAETYNEQFF
TGTGCCAGCAGTCCGGACACGATAGCGGAGACCTACAATGAGCAGTTCTTC
>NA|TRBJ1-6|TRBV5-1|NA
CASSPSGGLVLNSPLHF
TGCGCCAGCAGCCCGTCGGGAGGGCTGGTTTTGAATTCACCCCTCCACTTT
>NA|TRBJ2-7|TRBV13|NA
CASTSAAGPYEQYF
TGTGCCAGCACGTCAGCGGCAGGTCCCTACGAGCAGTACTTC
>NA|TRBJ2-3|TRBV12-3/TRBV12-4|NA
CASSSRDRQYF
TGTGCCAGCAGTTCCCGAGACCGGCAGTATTTT
>NA|TRBJ2-5|TRBV7-2|NA
CAGSLSPQETQYF
TGTGCCGGCAGCTTAAGCCCTCAAGAGACCCAGTACTTC
>NA|TRBJ2-5|TRBV20-1|TRBD1
CSATDRDETQYF
TGCAGTGCTACGGACAGGGACGAGACCCAGTACTTC
>NA|TRBJ2-7|TRBV30|TRBD1
CAWVRQGSTYEQYF
TGTGCCTGGGTGAGACAGGGGTCCACCTACGAGCAGTACTTC
>NA|TRBJ1-5|TRBV4-1|NA
CASSLIGTGGRGNQPQHF
TGCGCCAGCAGCCTAATAGGGACTGGGGGAAGGGGCAATCAGCCCCAGCATTTT
>few|TRBJ1-5|TRBV2|NA
CAISSGTYNQPQHF
TGTGCCATATCGTCCGGGACCTATAATCAGCCCCAGCATTTT
>NA|TRBJ2-1|TRBV25-1|TRBD2
CASSSLAGYYNEQFF
TGTGCCAGCAGTAGCCTAGCGGGGTACTACAATGAGCAGTTCTTC
>NA|TRBJ2-1|TRBV6-2/TRBV6-3|NA
CASRGTVGSYNEQFF
TGTGCCAGCCGGGGGACAGTGGGATCCTACAATGAGCAGTTCTTC
>once|TRBJ2-5|TRBV12-3/TRBV12-4|NA
CASSLGQVGAETQYF
TGTGCCAGCAGTTTGGGTCAAGTGGGAGCGGAGACCCAGTACTTC
>NA|TRBJ1-5|TRBV24-1|NA
CATSESGTSGRNQPQHF
TGTGCCACCAGTGAATCTGGTACAAGCGGACGCAATCAGCCCCAGCATTTT
>few|TRBJ1-1|TRBV10-3|NA
CAIRDKTGEEAFF
TGTGCCATCAGGGATAAGACAGGCGAGGAAGCTTTCTTT
>NA|TRBJ2-1|TRBV29-1|NA
CSAGHGDEQFF
TGCAGCGCTGGCCACGGCGATGAGCAGTTCTTC
>NA|TRBJ2-3|TRBV24-1|TRBD2
CATSDPRVTSGSTDTQYF
TGTGCCACCAGTGATCCCCGGGTGACTAGCGGGAGCACAGATACGCAGTATTTT
>few|TRBJ2-4|TRBV5-1|NA
CASSLVGTAKNIQYF
TGCGCCAGCAGCTTAGTAGGGACGGCCAAAAACATTCAGTACTTC
>NA|TRBJ2-3|TRBV20-1|TRBD2
CSPGGPDTQYF
TGCAGCCCGGGAGGCCCAGATACGCAGTATTTT
>NA|TRBJ1-2|TRBV15|NA
CATSRDTGPYGYTF
TGTGCCACCAGCAGAGATACAGGGCCCTATGGCTACACCTTC
>NA|TRBJ2-2|TRBV6-1|NA
CASRLVGNTGELFF
TGTGCCAGCAGACTCGTAGGGAACACCGGGGAGCTGTTTTTT
>NA|TRBJ1-5|TRBV6-5|NA
CASSYVPAGPQHF
TGTGCCAGCAGTTACGTACCGGCAGGGCCCCAGCATTTT
>NA|TRBJ2-1|TRBV3-1|NA
CASSQDAGTAYNEQFF
TGTGCCAGCAGCCAAGATGCGGGAACCGCCTACAATGAGCAGTTCTTC
>NA|TRBJ2-3|TRBV10-3|TRBD2
CAISESKLAAITDTQYF
TGTGCCATCAGTGAGTCGAAACTAGCGGCTATCACAGATACGCAGTATTTT
>NA|TRBJ2-3|TRBV5-6|NA
CASSFDSLTDTQYF
TGTGCCAGCAGCTTCGACTCCCTCACAGATACGCAGTATTTT
>few|TRBJ2-7|TRBV6-5|TRBD1
CASSYSGTGRNEQYF
TGTGCCAGCAGTTACTCCGGGACAGGGAGGAACGAGCAGTACTTC
>few|TRBJ2-4|TRBV2|TRBD2
CASNFGGMAKNIQYF
TGTGCCAGCAACTTCGGGGGGATGGCCAAAAACATTCAGTACTTC
>NA|TRBJ2-1|TRBV18|NA
CASSPRGSTYNEQFF
TGTGCCAGCTCACCGCGAGGGAGTACCTACAATGAGCAGTTCTTC
>NA|TRBJ2-1|TRBV28|TRBD2
CATQRMAGGVYNEQFF
TGTGCCACCCAGCGGATGGCGGGAGGCGTCTACAATGAGCAGTTCTTC
>NA|TRBJ2-6|TRBV4-3|TRBD1
CASSPGQANSGANVLTF
TGCGCCAGCAGTCCGGGACAGGCGAACTCTGGGGCCAACGTCCTGACTTTC
>NA|TRBJ2-1|TRBV10-3|NA
CAISPGNYNEQFF
TGTGCCATCTCGCCGGGAAATTACAATGAGCAGTTCTTC
>few|TRBJ2-7|TRBV5-1|NA
CASTGRDTLSYEQYF
TGCGCCAGTACCGGCCGGGACACCCTCTCCTACGAGCAGTACTTC
>NA|TRBJ2-1|TRBV20-1|TRBD2
CSARVGGRYNEQFF
TGCAGTGCTAGAGTCGGCGGGAGATACAATGAGCAGTTCTTC
>NA|TRBJ1-5|TRBV12-3/TRBV12-4|TRBD1
CASSGDRAGGQPQHF
TGTGCCAGCAGTGGGGACAGGGCGGGTGGTCAGCCCCAGCATTTT
>few|TRBJ2-7|TRBV7-2|NA
CASSFSRLREPYEQYF
TGTGCCAGCAGCTTCTCTCGATTGCGGGAACCATACGAGCAGTACTTC
>NA|TRBJ1-5|TRBV4-1|NA
CASSQDRGWQPQHF
TGCGCCAGCAGCCAAGATCGCGGATGGCAGCCCCAGCATTTT
>NA|TRBJ2-3|TRBV28|NA
CASSIQGWPSTPEDTQYF
TGTGCCAGCAGTATCCAGGGTTGGCCATCCACTCCAGAAGATACGCAGTATTTT
>few|TRBJ2-5|TRBV29-1|NA
CSVVELETQYF
TGCAGCGTTGTAGAACTGGAGACCCAGTACTTC
>NA|TRBJ2-7|TRBV15|TRBD2
CATSRGSGRPDEQYF
TGTGCCACCAGCAGAGGAAGCGGGAGGCCTGACGAGCAGTACTTC
>few|TRBJ1-2|TRBV4-2|NA
CASSQGQSSNNYGYTF
TGTGCCAGCAGCCAAGGACAGTCATCTAATAACTATGGCTACACCTTC
>NA|TRBJ2-5|TRBV3-1|NA
CASSQEVETQYF
TGTGCCAGCAGCCAAGAGGTAGAGACCCAGTACTTC
>many|TRBJ2-5|TRBV7-2|NA
CASSLLGQETQYF
TGTGCCAGCAGCCTCCTCGGACAAGAGACCCAGTACTTC
>NA|TRBJ1-1|TRBV6-6|NA
CASSYGRTGNTEAFF
TGTGCCAGCAGTTATGGTCGGACGGGGAACACTGAAGCTTTCTTT
>few|TRBJ1-2|TRBV11-2|NA
CASAAPPYGYTF
TGTGCCAGCGCGGCCCCGCCCTATGGCTACACCTTC
>NA|TRBJ1-2|TRBV29-1|NA
CSVPKDTGIYGCTF
NA